Listed here is a single T cell receptor (beta chain). The table lists this clone with a few counts. The specificity of this receptor is unknown. It has no much larger one-base neighbor in the sample; base qualities were not kept. In total, over 600 healthy bone marrow donors made up the cohort. At the time of sampling, all cohort members were nominally healthy, though unrecorded immune exposures were likely present. The donor was CMV seronegative and was included in the group of a few hundred seronegative cohort members. A peripheral blood sample was provided by each donor, and peripheral blood mononuclear cells were used for TCR beta sequencing. The Qiagen DNeasy Blood Extraction Kit was used to extract genomic DNA from the blood cell samples. This sample is drawn from a study of cytomegalovirus exposure and HLA in healthy donors listed by TCRdb under 2017. In the study overall: In an earlier analysis of some 550 of the donors, less than 350 Gb of sequence data and some 120 million unique TCR beta sequences from some 170 million T cells were reported. The later analysis used no new phenotypic data to find candidate immune exposures, relying instead on TCR beta sequences and their occurrence across donors. Among the roughly 390 genotyped donors, around 81% belonged to the genetic ancestry cluster associated with self-reported Caucasian donors. A later analysis re-analyzed previously published TCR beta repertoires from 650 to 800 donors and added high-resolution HLA genotyping to study TCR occurrence patterns. In an earlier analysis of over 550 of the donors, high-throughput TCR beta sequencing was used to judge whether each TCR beta V gene segment behaved as functional or pseudogenic. To predict cytomegalovirus infection status, the study brought together high-throughput TCR immunosequencing, statistical association of individual TCRs with disease status, and machine learning. Because of strong linkage in the cohort, five DR-DQ haplotypes were treated as single units for association and clustering. An early release that covered some 640 HLA-typed donors contained approximately 300 gigabases of sequencing data and some 87 million unique TCR sequences. Along with the approximately 620-subject first cohort, a separate validation cohort of some 130 different subjects was used. The study aimed to test whether signatures of past pathogen exposure could be identified by cataloging public T cell receptors. Every discovery cohort repertoire had been produced on one sequencing platform. Using immunosequencing, the study profiled T cell repertoires from around 680 subjects and related those repertoires to cytomegalovirus serostatus. Alongside the repertoire data, information on donor age, sex, ethnicity and CMV serostatus was compiled. Among around 400 genotyped donors of the cohort, an average of around 220,000 unique TCR beta nucleotide sequences was sequenced per donor, of which approximately 19% were non-productive. A later genetic analysis took genome-wide SNP genotypes for about three fifths of the roughly 670 donors and used that subset as a discovery cohort. Typing coverage differed by locus: A, B, C, DRB1 and DQB1 were typed in roughly 629-640 donors, DQA1 in about 500, DPA1 in 600 to 610, and DPB1 in around 440. Class I and class II HLA loci were covered by the typing at four-digit resolution.

CDR1 KGHSH and CDR2 LQKENI were looked up in the germline V gene. The CDR3 runs 15 residues from the cysteine to the phenylalanine. The entry retains the CDR3 DNA only, 45 bases that are in frame from base 1. The germline ends are 15 bases apart after V is trimmed by 0 bases and J by 6 bases. Libraries were prepared through the immunoSEQ multiplex PCR assay. The multiplex PCR relied on a mix of 60 forward primers for TCR Vbeta segments and 13 reverse primers for TCR Jbeta segments. A multiplex PCR assay on genomic DNA amplified the CDR3 region of rearranged TCR beta genes. The Illumina HiSeq System was used to sequence the amplified TCR beta libraries as 87-base-pair reads. The authors' pipeline ran thus. A later analysis tallied around 82 million unique TCR beta chains across the 666 repertoires, and approximately 12 million of those chains were shared by two or more donors. Raw reads were error-corrected and collapsed into unique sequences by a nearest-neighbor algorithm in which closely related sequences were merged to remove PCR and sequencing errors. Alignment of CDR3 sequences to IMGT reference sequences was used to assign V, D and J gene segments. For a sequence to be retained, a match of at least six nucleotides was required to both a V gene segment and a J gene segment. Rearrangements were classified as productive when the CDR3 lacked stop codons and remained in frame with V and J, and all other rearrangements were classified as non-productive. CDR3 was defined according to IMGT convention as the region running from the second conserved V-encoded cysteine to the conserved J-encoded phenylalanine. The earlier analysis of about 590 of the donors excluded sequences that lacked an unambiguous match to a single V gene segment. In an earlier analysis of several hundred of the donors, V segments were called functional above 56.7% productive rearrangements and were called segregating when the between-donor standard deviation exceeded 5%. To diagnose cytomegalovirus status from the catalog of TCR beta chain sequences, a statistical classification framework was built. A later analysis assigned V and J genes by comparing TCR nucleotide sequences with IMGT/GENE-DB human TR gene sequences. The TCRdist pipeline was used in a later analysis to assign CDR3 sequences and most-parsimonious VDJ recombination scenarios. In a later analysis, each TCR beta chain was defined by its CDR3 amino acid sequence together with its V-gene family, and reads without a unique V-gene family were excluded. As a way to deal with suspected cross-contamination and a sequencing artifact, a later analysis dropped 450 to 700 nucleotide sequences that were highly shared and had low generation probability. In a later analysis, a clonal expansion index was calculated for each public chain from normalized within-repertoire ranks of inferred template counts. Generation probabilities in a later analysis came from a VDJ recombination model fitted to out-of-frame rearrangements, and those results were checked against IGoR. In a later analysis, TCR-TCR, TCR-HLA and TCR-CMV co-occurrence was scored with hypergeometric tests, and a repertoire-size bias correction was applied to TCR pairs. To estimate false discovery rates, a later analysis permuted the HLA or CMV assignments 20 times. In a later analysis, co-occurring TCRs were grouped with DBSCAN, and TCRdist sequence similarity was added when clustering was performed within HLA-allele-positive subsets. Repertoires with fewer than 30,000 or more than 120,000 public chains, plus five repertoires with anomalous nucleotide sharing, were excluded from co-occurrence clustering. Drawn from immuneACCESS, this table holds only the in-frame rearrangements with V and J called that TCRdb kept. Clones are partly lost; checked studies trace under half to an unresolved V gene and leave the rest unexplained. The V and J calls and clone size come from that table; D and trimming were worked out from the DNA. The table for this sample lists roughly 110,000 clones; roughly 73% of them were counted only once. Roughly 8.2% of the sample is taken by the ten largest.

Study-wide findings and limitations: When HLA alleles, especially DR and DQ, strongly co-occurred, TCR associations were difficult to assign to individual alleles. Because HLA typing was unavailable for some donors at each locus, only the typed subset was used in association tests. The sequencing pipeline was judged likely to have produced a cluster of highly shared sequence variants as a technical artifact. A total of some 180 TCR beta chains were listed by the study as associated with cytomegalovirus. Correlated functional status among segregating V segments might be attributable to linkage disequilibrium, but an unknown experimental factor could not be ruled out. While some public TCRs were present in many individuals, most TCR sequences turned up only very rarely across donors. In a later genetic analysis, a missense DCLRE1C variant was associated with V-gene and J-gene trimming of TCR beta chains, and the association was replicated in an independent cohort. Cytomegalovirus status was reported to be diagnosed by the classifier with high specificity and sensitivity in both the original and validation cohorts. The 87-base-pair reads could not distinguish some IMGT-functional V segments, including TRBV6-2 and TRBV6-3, so those segments were excluded. Presence/absence analyses assumed roughly uniform sequencing depth across donors, an assumption that may not hold. A later analysis found that TCR association rates varied across HLA loci, with DRB1 alleles showing the most associated TCRs and HLA-C alleles the fewest. For the cohort, immune exposure information was limited to CMV serostatus. A later analysis associated 16,951 TCR beta sequences with specific HLA alleles at a false discovery rate of 0.05. The authors suggested that the approach could potentially be generalized to other disease states and immunological phenotypes. Several of the top co-occurrence clusters appeared to be linked to parvovirus B19, influenza, CMV and Epstein-Barr virus, according to a later analysis. A few of the identified cytomegalovirus-associated TCR beta chains were confirmed in vitro to be specific for cytomegalovirus antigens. In an earlier analysis of about 540 of the donors, most TCR beta V segments were observed in productive rearrangements about 87% or about 30% of the time, broadly matching IMGT annotations. A further reported finding was that TCR beta sequences accurately predicted the HLA-A and HLA-B alleles for most subjects in the first cohort. In this cohort, only TCR beta chains were sequenced, and detectable features were limited by the absence of alpha or paired-chain data. According to a later genetic analysis, donors in an Asian-associated ancestry cluster had fewer N-insertions in productive TCRs than the approximately 610-donor mean. In a later analysis, HLA-associated TCR beta chains showed more clonal expansion and lower generation probabilities than non-associated chains that were equally common. The earlier analysis of some 560 of the donors excluded approximately 17 rarely observed V segments, including chromosome 9 orphons, because counts were too low. A later analysis found that most CMV-associated TCR beta chains appeared HLA-restricted, with HLA associations seemingly driven largely by CMV exposure.

The rearranged segments are TRBV18 and TRBJ2-7; the D gene is possibly TRBD1, with 5 bases matching. This clonotype was obtained from a man younger than 40 in good health and CMV-seronegative. What was sequenced was PBMCs. The nucleotide sequence reads TGTGCCAGCTCACCACCGATTCAGGGAATCGGCGAGCAGTACTTC. Translated, it gives CASSPPIQGIGEQYF. The full variable domain, completed from the reference TRBV18 and TRBJ2-7 proteins outside the CDR3, reads NAGVMQNPRHLVRRRGQEARLRCSPMKGHSHVYWYRQLPEEGLKFMVYLQKENIIDESGMPKERFSAEFPKEGPSILRIQQVVRGDSAAYFCASSPPIQGIGEQYFGPGTRLTVT.